The entry below gives a single T cell receptor beta chain sequence along with its context. The entry originates in a study of T cell clones after liver transplantation. Study-wide background: HCV positivity affected three of eight recipients; the rest lacked autoimmune or viral indications. Standard immunosuppression, with no induction, continued until 12-24 months after transplant.

CDR1 is MNHNY, CDR2 SVGAGI, per germline (reference sequence). This CDR3 has 14 residues. Trimming left V 7 bases short and J 6 bases short, with 16 bases between. Data came from immunoSEQ multiplex PCR; TCRdb stores just in-frame clones and leaves some out. The sample contains more than 75,000 clones, roughly 80% of which appear only once. J is TRBJ2-1 and V is TRBV6-6; D is perhaps TRBD2 (5 bases). This clonotype was sampled from a human patient who received a liver transplant. Among the T cells, some may be from the graft donor. Sequenced here: CD4+ T cells from blood, sampled approximately 3.5 years after liver transplant. This CDR3 is CASKREGGSNEQFF. CDR3 sequence (DNA): TGTGCCAGCAAGAGGGAAGGCGGGTCCAATGAGCAGTTCTTC.